Reported below is one TCR beta chain. This CDR3 is 10 amino acids long. V was clipped by 6 bases and J by 8 bases, with 10 bases between them. Germline V lookup: CDR1 DFQATT, CDR2 SNEGSKA (reference sequence). The sample comes from a study of blood T cell repertoires in COVID-19. Whole-study context: From the United States, Italy and Spain came samples of acute and convalescent COVID-19.

Per the original data handling: Estimates of nucleated cell counts were drawn from the amplification of reference gene primers. Assay used: immunoSEQ multiplex PCR; TCRdb lists only in-frame clones, some missing. That table furnishes V, J and clone size, whereas the DNA furnished D and trimming. The top ten clones hold 1.3% of a sample with about 380,000 clones, 80% to 90% of them seen once. Recruits, aged roughly 18 to 95 years, lived in under 25 US areas. Clinical history as reported by participants underpinned cohort assignment. This rearrangement joins TRBV20-1 to TRBJ1-2; D gene uncertain. This clonotype was obtained from a man aged 30 to 45 who had recovered from COVID-19. The sequenced sample was PBMCs or T cells enriched from blood (not recorded which). CDR3 coding DNA: TGCAGTGCGGCCTTCGGGGGCTACACCTTC. It encodes CSAAFGGYTF.